The clone carrying this T cell receptor (beta chain) appeared a single time. The sample belongs to a study of blood T cell repertoires in COVID-19. This CDR3 has 14 residues. Germline CDR1 LGHNA, CDR2 YNFKEQ. V shed 5 bases and J 4 bases; nucleotides not matched to a gene: 5. This table comes from immunoSEQ multiplex PCR, and its TCRdb copy is limited to in-frame clones, with some not included. Of 100,000 to 150,000 clones listed, 86% are singletons. V is TRBV4-2 and J is TRBJ2-7; 10 bases agree with TRBD1. This TCR derives from a man in his 70s who had recovered from COVID-19. Sequencing was carried out using peripheral blood. Written as DNA, the CDR3 is TGTGCCAGCAGCGTCCGGGACAGGGGTTACGAGCAGTACTTC. Translating gives CASSVRDRGYEQYF.